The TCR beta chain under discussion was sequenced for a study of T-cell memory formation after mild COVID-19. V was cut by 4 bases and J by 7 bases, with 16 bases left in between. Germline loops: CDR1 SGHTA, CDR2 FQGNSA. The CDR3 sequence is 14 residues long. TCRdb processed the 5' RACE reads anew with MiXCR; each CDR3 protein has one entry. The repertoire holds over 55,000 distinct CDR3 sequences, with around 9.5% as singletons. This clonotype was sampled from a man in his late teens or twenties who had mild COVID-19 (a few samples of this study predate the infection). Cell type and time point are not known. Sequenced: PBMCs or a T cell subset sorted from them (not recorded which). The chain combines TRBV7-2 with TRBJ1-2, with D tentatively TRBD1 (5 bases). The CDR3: CASSWAAGTVGYTF. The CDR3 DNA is TGTGCCAGCAGCTGGGCCGCCGGGACGGTTGGCTACACCTTC.